This T cell receptor (beta chain) was documented in a study of identical twins. Study-wide points: There is a chance that invariant MAIT and iNKT cells partially muddied zero-insertion analyses. Beta out-of-frame sequences showed weaker excess sharing between twins.

Every donor was a healthy Caucasian. V was cut by 6 bases and J by 5 bases, with 14 bases left in between. This CDR3 comprises 14 residues. A universal primer site came from template switching; cDNA carried unique molecular identifiers. MiXCR was run by TCRdb on the 5' RACE reads, yielding one entry per CDR3 protein. The data contain hundreds of thousands of distinct CDR3 sequences, less than 7% of them singletons. Turning to this clonotype: Its matching antigen is unknown.

This sequence joins TRBV12-3 or TRBV12-4 and TRBJ2-1; D is unresolved. The material sequenced was naive T cells sorted from blood. This clonotype was sampled from a man aged 18 to 29 in good health. The CDR3 loop reads CASSRVSSDNEQFF. The CDR3 bases are TGTGCCAGCAGCCGAGTCTCCAGCGACAATGAGCAGTTCTTC.